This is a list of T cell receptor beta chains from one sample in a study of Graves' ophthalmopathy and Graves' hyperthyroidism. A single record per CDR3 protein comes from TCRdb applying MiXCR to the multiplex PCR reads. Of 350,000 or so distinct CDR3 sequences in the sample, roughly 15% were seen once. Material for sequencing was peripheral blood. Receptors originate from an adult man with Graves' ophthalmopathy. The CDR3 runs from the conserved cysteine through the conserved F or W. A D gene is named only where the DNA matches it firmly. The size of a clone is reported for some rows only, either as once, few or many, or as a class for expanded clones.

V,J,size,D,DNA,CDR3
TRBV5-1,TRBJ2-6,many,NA,TGCGCCAGCAGCTGGGACACAGCCAACGTCCTGACTTTC,CASSWDTANVLTF
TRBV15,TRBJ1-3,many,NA,TGTGCCACCGGGGGAAGGGGCCCCTCTGGAAACACCATATATTTT,CATGGRGPSGNTIYF
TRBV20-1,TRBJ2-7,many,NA,TGCAGTGCTCAGAGAACCGGGGTTATAGGCGAGCAGTACTTC,CSAQRTGVIGEQYF
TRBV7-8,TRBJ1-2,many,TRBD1,TGTGCCAGCAGCTTTACTTCCGGGACAGAAAGCTATGGCTACACCTTC,CASSFTSGTESYGYTF
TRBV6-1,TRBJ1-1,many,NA,TGTGCCAGCAGTCCCCGATCGAACACTGAAGCTTTCTTT,CASSPRSNTEAFF
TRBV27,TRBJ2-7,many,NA,TGTGCCAGCGGGCGCCTTGGGGCGGACACCTACGAGCAGTACTTC,CASGRLGADTYEQYF
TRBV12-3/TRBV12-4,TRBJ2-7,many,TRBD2,TGTGCCAGCAGTCCGAGGACTAGCGGGCCCTACGAGCAGTACTTC,CASSPRTSGPYEQYF
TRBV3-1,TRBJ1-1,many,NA,TGTGCCAGCAGCGAAGATGGTTGGGGGGCCGAAGCTTTCTTT,CASSEDGWGAEAFF
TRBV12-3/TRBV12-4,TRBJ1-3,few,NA,TGTGCCAGCAGACATGGAAACACCATATATTTT,CASRHGNTIYF
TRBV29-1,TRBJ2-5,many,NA,TGCAGCGTTGGGCCAGGACGGATTGAGACCCAGTACTTC,CSVGPGRIETQYF
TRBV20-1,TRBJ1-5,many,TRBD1,TGCAGTGCAGCAGGACAGGGATCAAGGGTCAATCAGCCCCAGCATTTT,CSAAGQGSRVNQPQHF
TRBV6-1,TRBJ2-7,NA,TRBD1,TGTGCCAGCACGGGGACAGGGGGACCCTACGAGCAGTACTTC,CASTGTGGPYEQYF
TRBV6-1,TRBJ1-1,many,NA,TGTGCCAGCAGAGAACAGGGAATTAACACTGAAGCTTTCTTT,CASREQGINTEAFF
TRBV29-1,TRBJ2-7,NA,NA,TGCAGCGTTGCCAAAAGTCAGGGGAGCGAGCAGTACTTC,CSVAKSQGSEQYF
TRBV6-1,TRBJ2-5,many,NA,TGTGCCAGCAGTGTCAGCGTAAAGAAGGAGACCCAGTACTTC,CASSVSVKKETQYF
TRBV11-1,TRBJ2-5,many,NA,TGTGCCAGCAGCACCCGGGACGGACAAGAGACCCAGTACTTC,CASSTRDGQETQYF
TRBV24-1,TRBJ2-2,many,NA,TGTGCCACCAGTGATTTCGAGGGGGGGTACACCGGGGAGCTGTTTTTT,CATSDFEGGYTGELFF
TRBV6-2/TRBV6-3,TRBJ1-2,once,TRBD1,TGTGCCAGCTTGGGACAGGCCGGTGGCTACACCTTC,CASLGQAGGYTF
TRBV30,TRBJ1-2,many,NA,TGTGCCTGGAGTGTACTGTCGACGGCGGGCGATGGCTACACCTTC,CAWSVLSTAGDGYTF
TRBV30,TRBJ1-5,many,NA,TGTGCTTTTCAGCGGAAGGCCGTTGGCCCGCAGCCCCAGCATTTT,CAFQRKAVGPQPQHF